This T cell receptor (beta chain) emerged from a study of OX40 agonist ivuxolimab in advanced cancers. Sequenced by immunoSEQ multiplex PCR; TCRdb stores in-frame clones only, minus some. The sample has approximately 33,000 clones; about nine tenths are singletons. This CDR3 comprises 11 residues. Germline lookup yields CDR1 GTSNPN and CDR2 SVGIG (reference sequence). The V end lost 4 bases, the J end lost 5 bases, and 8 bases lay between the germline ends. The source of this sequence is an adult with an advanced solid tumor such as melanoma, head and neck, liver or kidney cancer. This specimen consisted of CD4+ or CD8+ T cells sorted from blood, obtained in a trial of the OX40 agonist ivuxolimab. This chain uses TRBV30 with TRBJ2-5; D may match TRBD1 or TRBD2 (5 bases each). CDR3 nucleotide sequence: TGTGCCTGGACCGGGGCTGAGACCCAGTACTTC. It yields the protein CAWTGAETQYF. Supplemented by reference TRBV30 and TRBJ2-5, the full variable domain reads SQTIHQWPATLVQPVGSPLSLECTVEGTSNPNLYWYRQAAGRGLQLLFYSVGIGQISSEVPQNLSASRPQDRQFILSSKKLLLSDSGFYLCAWTGAETQYFGPGTRLLVL.